A selection of T cell receptor beta chains follows, all from one sample in a study of blood T cell repertoires in COVID-19. TCRdb's copy holds only in-frame clones and misses some; the assay was immunoSEQ multiplex PCR. The table includes 210,000 or so clones, around 80% detected once. The specimen sequenced was peripheral blood. The receptors come from a woman aged 80 or over with active or convalescent COVID-19. CDR3s include the opening cysteine and the closing phenylalanine or tryptophan. A D gene is named only where the DNA matches it firmly. The size field is filled for only some rows; it gives once, few, many or a size class.

abundance: -; d_gene: -; v_gene: TRBV5-1; j_gene: TRBJ2-3; CDR3aa: CASSLAQGATDTQYF; CDR3nt: TGCGCCAGCAGCTTGGCCCAAGGGGCCACAGATACGCAGTATTTT
abundance: few; d_gene: -; v_gene: TRBV11-2; j_gene: TRBJ2-2; CDR3aa: CASSLTPNTGELFF; CDR3nt: TGTGCCAGCAGCTTAACACCTAACACCGGGGAGCTGTTTTTT
abundance: -; d_gene: -; v_gene: TRBV20-1; j_gene: TRBJ1-2; CDR3aa: CSASPPEQGDGYTF; CDR3nt: TGCAGTGCTAGTCCCCCCGAACAGGGCGATGGCTACACCTTC
abundance: once; d_gene: -; v_gene: TRBV5-1; j_gene: TRBJ2-3; CDR3aa: CASRRQDTQYF; CDR3nt: TGCGCCAGCAGGCGCCAAGATACGCAGTATTTT
abundance: few; d_gene: -; v_gene: TRBV7-9; j_gene: TRBJ2-2; CDR3aa: CASSFFRGLTGELFF; CDR3nt: TGTGCCAGCAGCTTTTTTAGAGGGCTCACCGGGGAGCTGTTTTTT
abundance: -; d_gene: TRBD2; v_gene: TRBV2; j_gene: TRBJ2-3; CDR3aa: CASRYSGSQDTQYF; CDR3nt: TGTGCCAGCAGATATAGCGGGAGTCAAGATACGCAGTATTTT
abundance: -; d_gene: -; v_gene: TRBV5-1; j_gene: TRBJ1-6; CDR3aa: CASSLDREGSPLHF; CDR3nt: TGCGCCAGCAGCTTGGATCGGGAGGGTTCACCCCTCCACTTT
abundance: -; d_gene: -; v_gene: TRBV7-2; j_gene: TRBJ2-7; CDR3aa: CASSLELGSYEQYF; CDR3nt: TGTGCCAGCAGCTTAGAGTTGGGCAGCTACGAGCAGTACTTC
abundance: once; d_gene: TRBD1; v_gene: TRBV24-1; j_gene: TRBJ2-7; CDR3aa: CATSEPIPGTGLYEQYF; CDR3nt: TGTGCCACCAGTGAGCCCATACCCGGGACAGGGTTGTACGAGCAGTACTTC
abundance: -; d_gene: -; v_gene: TRBV28; j_gene: TRBJ2-6; CDR3aa: CASRGAYSGANVLTF; CDR3nt: TGTGCCAGCAGGGGAGCCTACTCTGGGGCCAACGTCCTGACTTTC
abundance: -; d_gene: TRBD2; v_gene: TRBV5-1; j_gene: TRBJ2-1; CDR3aa: CASSLSGGSGDEQFF; CDR3nt: TGCGCCAGCAGCTTGTCTGGCGGGAGCGGGGATGAGCAGTTCTTC
abundance: -; d_gene: -; v_gene: TRBV5-8; j_gene: TRBJ2-5; CDR3aa: CASSRGWGQETQYF; CDR3nt: TGTGCCAGCAGCCGGGGGTGGGGTCAAGAGACCCAGTACTTC
abundance: -; d_gene: TRBD1; v_gene: TRBV5-6; j_gene: TRBJ1-4; CDR3aa: CASSLGQGDEKLFF; CDR3nt: TGTGCCAGCAGCTTGGGACAGGGGGATGAAAAACTGTTTTTT
abundance: once; d_gene: TRBD2; v_gene: TRBV5-5; j_gene: TRBJ2-5; CDR3aa: CASTRDYQQETQYF; CDR3nt: TGTGCCAGCACTCGGGACTACCAACAAGAGACCCAGTACTTC
abundance: -; d_gene: TRBD2; v_gene: TRBV5-4; j_gene: TRBJ2-7; CDR3aa: CASSSGSGRTYEQYF; CDR3nt: TGTGCCAGCAGCTCTGGTAGCGGGCGCACCTACGAGCAGTACTTC
abundance: few; d_gene: -; v_gene: TRBV11-3; j_gene: TRBJ2-2; CDR3aa: CASSSRNTGELFF; CDR3nt: TGTGCCAGCAGCTCCCGTAACACCGGGGAGCTGTTTTTT
abundance: few; d_gene: TRBD1; v_gene: TRBV7-8; j_gene: TRBJ1-4; CDR3aa: CASSFLGTENEKLFF; CDR3nt: TGTGCCAGCAGCTTTCTGGGGACAGAAAATGAAAAACTGTTTTTT
abundance: -; d_gene: -; v_gene: TRBV24-1; j_gene: TRBJ2-2; CDR3aa: CATSVGAVGELFF; CDR3nt: TGTGCCACCAGTGTGGGGGCCGTCGGGGAGCTGTTTTTT
abundance: once; d_gene: TRBD1; v_gene: TRBV9; j_gene: TRBJ1-1; CDR3aa: CASSVGGQLNTEAFF; CDR3nt: TGTGCCAGCAGCGTAGGGGGACAGTTGAACACTGAAGCTTTCTTT
abundance: -; d_gene: -; v_gene: TRBV7-6; j_gene: TRBJ2-2; CDR3aa: CASSPRTTLAFTGELFF; CDR3nt: TGTGCCAGCAGCCCTCGGACGACTCTAGCGTTCACCGGGGAGCTGTTTTTT
abundance: -; d_gene: -; v_gene: TRBV11-2; j_gene: TRBJ2-5; CDR3aa: CASSLDHGYETQYF; CDR3nt: TGTGCCAGCAGCTTAGATCACGGGTACGAGACCCAGTACTTC
abundance: -; d_gene: TRBD1; v_gene: TRBV19; j_gene: TRBJ1-5; CDR3aa: CASSRPGGTNQPQHF; CDR3nt: TGTGCCAGTAGTCGACCAGGGGGCACCAATCAGCCCCAGCATTTT